One and the same sample provided the 11 T cell receptor beta chains below, sequenced in a study of control samples from healthy donors and cancer patients. Sequencing was performed with immunoSEQ multiplex PCR; in TCRdb, only in-frame clones are kept and a portion is missing. The table shows more than 100,000 clones, with roughly 90% occurring only once. The material sequenced was blood. The receptors here all came from a woman aged 18-35 years in good health.

This clone was recorded once. The chain combines TRBV6-2 or TRBV6-3 with TRBJ2-7; D gene unclear. This CDR3 has 12 amino acids. From germline, CDR1 is MNHEY and CDR2 SVGEGT. V gave up 4 bases and J gave up 3 bases, with 7 bases separating them. The CDR3 here is CASSLDGYEQYF. CDR3 coding DNA: TGTGCCAGCAGTTTGGACGGCTACGAGCAGTACTTC.

The V gene is TRBV28, the J gene TRBJ2-7; possibly TRBD1 or TRBD2 for D (6 bases each). The V end was cut by 6 bases, the J end by 1 base, with 10 bases between. Germline V gene lookup returns CDR1 MDHEN and CDR2 SYDVKM. The CDR3 covers 13 residues. CDR3 coding DNA: TGTGCCAGCAGGGGGGCGGGGTCCTACGAGCAGTACTTC. Its protein is CASRGAGSYEQYF.

This chain connects TRBV29-1 to TRBJ1-1; D is unresolved. The CDR3 contains 11 residues. Trimming cost V 8 bases and J 2 bases, with 9 bases left between them. Germline assignment: CDR1 SQVTM and CDR2 ANQGSEA. This chain's CDR3 is CSTSGNTEAFF. The CDR3 nucleotides are TGCAGCACGTCCGGCAACACTGAAGCTTTCTTT.

As for this clone: Other DNA sequences in the same sample also yield this CDR3. This chain joins TRBV5-1 and TRBJ2-2; 11 nucleotides align to TRBD2. CDR1 SGHRS and CDR2 YFSETQ come from the germline V gene. There are 17 residues in the CDR3. The J segment lost 3 bases and the V segment lost 0 bases, leaving 4 bases of the junction unmatched. The CDR3, as DNA: TGCGCCAGCAGCTTGGCGCTAGCGGGAGGTTACACCGGGGAGCTGTTTTTT. Amino acid sequence: CASSLALAGGYTGELFF.

The CDR3 spells CASSLSGGRLTDTQYF. The CDR3 nucleotides read TGTGCCAGCAGCTTAAGTGGGGGACGGCTCACAGATACGCAGTATTTT. The V and J genes are TRBV7-3 and TRBJ2-3; either TRBD1 or TRBD2 may supply D (5 bases each). This CDR3 contains 16 residues. CDR1 is SGHTA and CDR2 is FQGTGA in the germline V gene. With 1 base removed from V and 2 bases from J, the gap between germline ends came to 13 bases.

The rearrangement joins TRBV19 to TRBJ2-3, with 14 bases identical to TRBD2. The CDR3 loop spans 19 amino acids. Germline V CDR1 and CDR2: LNHDA, SQIVND (reference sequence). Trimming took 3 bases from V and 3 from J; bases not matched to a gene: 11. The CDR3 DNA follows: TGTGCCAGTAGTATCTTTAGGGGACTAGCGGGGGAGAAGACAGATACGCAGTATTTT. Translating it yields CASSIFRGLAGEKTDTQYF.

This chain connects TRBV7-2 to TRBJ2-7; TRBD1 matches at 9 bases. Looked up from germline, CDR1 is SGHTA and CDR2 is FQGNSA. The CDR3 runs to 16 residues. V trimming: 1 base; J trimming: 4 bases; junction bases outside the gene matches: 8. CDR3 in amino acids: CASSLDDPGTGYEQYF. The CDR3 nucleotides are TGTGCCAGCAGCTTAGACGATCCCGGGACAGGGTACGAGCAGTACTTC.

The chain employs TRBV25-1 and TRBJ1-1, with 7 bases identical to TRBD1. Trimming at V came to 3 bases and at J to 1 base, leaving 5 bases not matched to a gene. This CDR3 has 15 amino acids. Germline loops: CDR1 MGHDK, CDR2 SYGVNS. Written as DNA, the CDR3 is TGTGCCAGCAGTGATAAGGGGGCAGGGAACACTGAAGCTTTCTTT. It translates to CASSDKGAGNTEAFF.

The genes are TRBV28 and TRBJ2-7; tentatively, D is TRBD2 (6 bases). CDR1 is MDHEN and CDR2 is SYDVKM in the germline V gene. The CDR3 runs 13 residues. V lost 6 bases and J lost 2, with 11 bases in between. The CDR3 loop reads CASRLAKAYEQYF. As DNA, the CDR3 is TGTGCCAGCAGACTAGCTAAAGCCTACGAGCAGTACTTC.

J is TRBJ2-6 and V is TRBV19; D not resolved. V shed 1 base and J shed 0 bases, with 4 bases lying between them. This CDR3 contains 15 residues. Germline V CDR1 and CDR2: LNHDA, SQIVND (reference sequence). The CDR3 nucleotides are TGTGCCAGTAGTATAGGGTCCTCTGGGGCCAACGTCCTGACTTTC. Its protein is CASSIGSSGANVLTF.

V gene TRBV6-2 or TRBV6-3 combines with J gene TRBJ2-1; possible D gene TRBD2, 5 bases. Looked up from germline, CDR1 is MNHEY and CDR2 is SVGEGT. V was cut by 0 bases and J by 7 bases, with 16 bases left in between. The CDR3 consists of 16 residues. DNA of the CDR3: TGTGCCAGCAGTTACTCGGGCCTAGCACCCATTAATGAGCAGTTCTTC. Amino acid sequence: CASSYSGLAPINEQFF.